This T cell receptor (beta chain) stems from a study of blood T cell repertoires in COVID-19. The assay was immunoSEQ multiplex PCR, and TCRdb's table has in-frame clones only and misses some. The sample holds 330,000 or so clones, approximately 91% seen once. The V gene lost 4 bases and the J gene lost 1 base, with 8 bases spanning the gap. Germline CDR1 and CDR2: SGHDT and YYEEEE. The CDR3 runs 14 residues. Study members were between roughly 18 and 100 years old and lived in 25 or so US regions. Donors were grouped by their self-reported clinical history. The V gene is TRBV5-6, the J gene TRBJ2-2; maybe TRBD1 (5 bases). Sequencing input: PBMCs or T cells enriched from blood (not recorded which). The TCR comes from a young woman who had been exposed to COVID-19. The CDR3 region is CASSADRNTGELFF. In DNA form, the CDR3 reads TGTGCCAGCAGCGCAGACAGGAACACCGGGGAGCTGTTTTTT.